This record covers a single T cell receptor (beta chain). Antigen specificity is unknown. PCR was performed using 60 Vbeta and 13 Jbeta primers. Some clones are missing from TCRdb's copy, which holds only in-frame ones; the method was immunoSEQ multiplex PCR. This repertoire shows 90,000 to 140,000 clones, less than 85% found once; its top ten account for around 8.8%. This record belongs to a study of cytomegalovirus exposure and HLA in healthy donors. The germline CDR1 and CDR2 sequences are MNHEY and SVGAGI. The CDR3 extends over 14 amino acids. Losses at the gene ends were 7 bases for V and 0 bases for J; bases not matched to a gene: 4. Study outcomes and limitations: Whilst most TCR sequences proved rare, a subset of public TCRs occurred across many donors.

This rearrangement joins TRBV6-5 to TRBJ1-2, with 8 nucleotides matching TRBD1. The source of this sequence is a man aged 40-50 years in good health and CMV-seropositive. Specimen: PBMCs. Here the CDR3 DNA reads TGTGCCAGCAATGGACAGGGTCCTAACTATGGCTACACCTTC. Translation: CASNGQGPNYGYTF.